Following are 9 T cell receptor beta chains from one sample sequenced in a study of prognosis after radiotherapy for stage I lung cancer. Amplification of the TCR beta CDR3 (from genomic DNA) was done by two-round multiplex PCR. Used in first-round PCR were primers specific to each TRBV and TRBJ gene. TCRdb itself ran the multiplex PCR reads through MiXCR, one entry per CDR3 protein. The repertoire has tens of thousands of distinct CDR3 sequences, 46% of them found once; the top ten carry around 14%. The input for sequencing was PBMCs, taken before or after stereotactic body radiation therapy (not recorded which). The origin of the receptors is a donor at least 50 years old with non-small cell lung cancer.

In its sample, this clonotype was seen many times. The chain joins TRBV4-1 to TRBJ1-5, with D perhaps TRBD1 (6 bases). CDR3 size: 14 residues. The V end lost 0 bases, the J end lost 6 bases, and 9 bases lay between the germline ends. Germline CDR1 and CDR2: MGHRA and YSYEKL. In DNA form, the CDR3 reads TGCGCCAGCAGCCAAGACAGCAGGGGTCAGCCCCAGCATTTT. It specifies CASSQDSRGQPQHF.

This clonotype was observed at least ten times. The V call is TRBV4-2, the J call TRBJ2-2, with TRBD2 matching over 10 bases. This CDR3 is 19 amino acids long. Losses at the gene ends were 4 bases for V and 4 bases for J; bases not matched to a gene: 15. Germline-derived CDR1 and CDR2 are LGHNA and YNFKEQ. The CDR3 DNA reads as TGTGCCAGCAGCCTTTTAGTGGTAGCGGGGGGTTTATTCACCGGGGAGCTGTTTTTT. Translated, it gives CASSLLVVAGGLFTGELFF.

This clonotype was picked up many times. Compared with germline, one end of the junction differs, possibly owing to a read error. This chain joins TRBV30 and TRBJ1-6; D gene ambiguous. The CDR3 length is 15 residues. Germline lookup yields CDR1 GTSNPN and CDR2 SVGIG (reference sequence). CDR3 coding DNA: TGTGCCTGGGCCTTAATGACGGGCCTTAATTCACTCCTCCACTTT. Translation gives CAWALMTGLNSLLHF.

The chain couples TRBV6-5 to TRBJ2-6, with D perhaps TRBD2 (7 bases). CDR3 length equals 15 residues. Germline CDR1 is MNHEY and CDR2 is SVGAGI. V lost 4 bases, J lost 14 bases, and 21 bases lay in between. The CDR3 DNA is TGTGCCAGCAGTTGGGGGGGCTCTGGGGCCTACCTCCTGACTTTC. The encoded protein is CASSWGGSGAYLLTF.

On this clonotype itself: Being one base from a much bigger clone, this may be a read error. No conserved phenylalanine or tryptophan is present at the end of the CDR3, so a read error is the likely explanation. The chain is built from TRBV6-2 or TRBV6-3 and TRBJ2-1; TRBD2 matches 9 bases. The CDR3 runs 15 residues. V dropped 7 bases and J dropped 0; count of bases not matched to a gene: 4. Germline V CDR1 and CDR2: MNHEY, SVGEGT. The CDR3 DNA reads as TGTGCCAGCAAACTTAGCGGGAGCTCCTACAATGAGCAGTTCTCC. It is translated as CASKLSGSSYNEQFS.

This chain connects TRBV2 to TRBJ1-5; D unresolved. This CDR3 comprises 16 residues. Trimming took off 4 bases at V and 3 bases at J, with 16 bases between the two ends. The V gene's germline CDR1 is SNHLY and CDR2 FYNNEI. The CDR3 DNA follows: TGTGCCAGCAGTGCCAGACGCTCGGTTGACAATCAGCCCCAGCATTTT. Encoded protein: CASSARRSVDNQPQHF.

There are many counts of this clonotype. The chain combines TRBV11-3 with TRBJ2-7; 11 bases fit TRBD2. The CDR3 extends over 13 amino acids. The V segment lost 5 bases and the J segment 7 bases; nucleotides outside the gene matches: 4. CDR1 and CDR2 from the germline V gene are SGHNT and YENEEA. Written as DNA, the CDR3 is TGTGCCAGCAGCCTAGCGGGAGGCGGGGAGCAGTACTTC. This codes for CASSLAGGGEQYF.

The sample holds many counts of this clonotype. This chain uses TRBV20-1 with TRBJ2-7; 7 positions match TRBD2. Germline V gene lookup returns CDR1 DFQATT and CDR2 SNEGSKA (reference sequence). Unmatched junction bases numbered 7, after V lost 5 bases and J lost 3 bases. The CDR3 contains 13 residues. The CDR3 is CSAARDYNYEQYF. CDR3 DNA: TGCAGTGCTGCTCGGGACTACAACTACGAGCAGTACTTC.

The rearrangement joins TRBV28 to TRBJ2-7; 8 bases align to TRBD1. The CDR3 sequence is 15 residues long. CDR1 is MDHEN, CDR2 SYDVKM, per germline. Trimming took 2 bases from V and 0 from J; bases not matched to a gene: 3. The DNA for the CDR3 is TGTGCCAGCAGTTTACAGGGGGCCCTCTCCTACGAGCAGTACTTC. Translated, it gives CASSLQGALSYEQYF. Together with reference TRBV28 and TRBJ2-7, the CDR3 gives the full variable domain: DVKVTQSSRYLVKRTGEKVFLECVQDMDHENMFWYRQDPGLGLRLIYFSYDVKMKEKGDIPEGYSVSREKKERFSLILESASTNQTSMYLCASSLQGALSYEQYFGPGTRLTVT.